The 5 T cell receptor beta chains presented below share a single source sample, sequenced in a study of blood T cell repertoires in COVID-19. Produced via immunoSEQ multiplex PCR; TCRdb's table is partial and in-frame only. The repertoire consists of over 150,000 clones, with approximately 78% occurring once and the leading ten covering roughly 1.5%. Material for sequencing was peripheral blood. The origin of the receptors is a man older than 75 with acute or convalescent COVID-19.

This rearrangement joins TRBV28 to TRBJ2-1; D not certain. This CDR3 is built from 16 residues. CDR1 MDHEN and CDR2 SYDVKM come from the germline V gene. Trimming left V 6 bases short and J 0 bases short, with 15 bases between. The CDR3 sequence is CASSQLSSSSYNEQFF. Here the CDR3 DNA reads TGTGCCAGCAGCCAACTTAGTAGTAGCTCCTACAATGAGCAGTTCTTC.

V gene TRBV24-1 combines with J gene TRBJ2-2, with D possibly matching TRBD1 (6 bases). V was cut by 4 bases and J by 4 bases, with 15 bases left in between. Germline V gene sequence: CDR1 KGHDR, CDR2 SFDVKD. The CDR3 is 16 amino acids. CDR3 in amino acids: CATSDEQGIGTGELFF. In DNA, the CDR3 is TGTGCCACCAGTGACGAACAGGGAATCGGCACCGGGGAGCTGTTTTTT.

This clone is termed medium-sized. The chain uses TRBV19 and TRBJ1-1; D might be TRBD1 (5 bases). The V gene lost 3 bases and the J gene lost 0 bases, with 17 bases spanning the gap. The germline gives CDR1 LNHDA, CDR2 SQIVND (reference sequence). CDR3 length: 17 residues. CDR3 in DNA: TGTGCCAGTAGTATCTTCGCTGGGGGGACCATGAACACTGAAGCTTTCTTT. Translating gives CASSIFAGGTMNTEAFF. Variable domain in full (rest from reference TRBV19 and TRBJ1-1): DGGITQSPKYLFRKEGQNVTLSCEQNLNHDAMYWYRQDPGQGLRLIYYSQIVNDFQKGDIAEGYSVSREKKESFPLTVTSAQKNPTAFYLCASSIFAGGTMNTEAFFGQGTRLTVV.

This chain uses TRBV25-1 with TRBJ2-5, with 11 bases matching TRBD1. Trimming removed 10 bases from V and 5 bases from J; junction bases left unmatched: 6. The CDR3 is made up of 13 amino acids. The germline V gene encodes CDR1 MGHDK and CDR2 SYGVNS. CDR3 DNA: TGTGCCACCCGGACAGGGGGCGCGGAGACCCAGTACTTC. Protein: CATRTGGAETQYF.

This clone has just a few counts. The chain is built from TRBV12-3 or TRBV12-4 and TRBJ2-1, with D maybe TRBD2 (6 bases). CDR3 length equals 13 residues. V shed 3 bases and J shed 12 bases, with 15 bases lying between them. The CDR3 coding sequence is TGTGCCAGCAGTTTCGGAGGGGTTAAGGTGCAGTTCTTC. Protein: CASSFGGVKVQFF.